These T cell receptor beta chains were read from a single sample in a study of blood T cell repertoires in COVID-19. Sequencing was performed with immunoSEQ multiplex PCR; in TCRdb, only in-frame clones are kept and a portion is missing. There are approximately 200,000 clones in the sample; 87% occur only once, and about 6.2% lies in the top ten. The sequencing input was peripheral blood. These receptors all stem from a man in his 60s who had recovered from COVID-19. The CDR3 runs from the conserved cysteine through the conserved F or W. A D gene is named only where the DNA matches it firmly. Clone sizes are given selectively: once, few, many, or a class where the clone is expanded.

j_call	d_call	clone_size	v_call	cdr3_aa	cdr3_nt
TRBJ2-5	TRBD2	-	TRBV10-3	CAIKQTSGQETQYF	TGTGCCATCAAACAAACTAGCGGCCAAGAGACCCAGTACTTC
TRBJ2-1	TRBD2	-	TRBV28	CASSDLVVAGASLEQFF	TGTGCCAGCAGTGACTTGGTTGTAGCGGGAGCCTCCCTTGAGCAGTTCTTC
TRBJ2-3	TRBD2	-	TRBV24-1	CATSDAGTSPTDTQYF	TGTGCCACCAGTGATGCCGGGACTAGCCCCACAGATACGCAGTATTTT
TRBJ2-7	TRBD1	-	TRBV18	CASSPIDRGIYEQYF	TGTGCCAGCTCACCTATTGACAGGGGAATCTACGAGCAGTACTTC
TRBJ1-1	-	-	TRBV28	CASHRTMNTEAFF	TGTGCCAGTCACAGGACCATGAACACTGAAGCTTTCTTT
TRBJ2-3	TRBD2	-	TRBV5-1	CASSLRLAGSTDTQYF	TGCGCCAGCAGCTTAAGACTAGCGGGGAGCACAGATACGCAGTATTTT
TRBJ2-1	TRBD2	-	TRBV7-3	CASSPLGLAGGPYNEQFF	TGTGCCAGCAGCCCCCTGGGACTAGCGGGGGGGCCCTACAATGAGCAGTTCTTC
TRBJ2-1	TRBD2	-	TRBV7-9	CASPLGGASGESEQFF	TGTGCCAGCCCCTTAGGGGGGGCTAGCGGGGAGAGTGAGCAGTTCTTC
TRBJ1-2	TRBD1	-	TRBV3-1/TRBV3-2	CASSREQGKNGYTF	TGTGCCAGCAGCCGGGAACAGGGGAAGAATGGCTACACCTTC
TRBJ1-5	-	once	TRBV10-2	CASSDWGQGNQPQHF	TGCGCCAGCAGTGATTGGGGCCAGGGCAATCAGCCCCAGCATTTT
TRBJ2-3	TRBD2	-	TRBV9	CASSARLATTDTQYF	TGTGCCAGCAGCGCTAGACTAGCCACCACCGATACGCAGTATTTT
TRBJ1-2	-	-	TRBV19	CASRLDSHYGYTF	TGTGCCAGCCGATTGGACAGCCACTATGGCTACACCTTC
TRBJ1-2	-	-	TRBV3-1/TRBV3-2	CASSQPGQIYGYTF	TGTGCCAGCAGCCAACCTGGACAGATCTATGGCTACACCTTC
TRBJ1-2	-	-	TRBV7-3	CASSSRPGFYGYTF	TGTGCCAGCAGCAGTAGACCAGGCTTCTATGGCTACACCTTC
TRBJ2-1	-	-	TRBV24-1	CATGQLAYNEQFF	TGTGCCACAGGACAGCTAGCCTACAATGAGCAGTTCTTC
TRBJ1-2	TRBD1	-	TRBV7-3	CASSLGATTDRGNGYTF	TGTGCCAGCAGCTTAGGGGCCACGACGGACAGGGGAAACGGCTACACCTTC
TRBJ1-5	-	-	TRBV15	CATSRGDRGEQPQHF	TGTGCCACCAGCAGAGGGGATCGGGGGGAACAGCCCCAGCATTTT